These T cell receptor beta chains were read from a single sample in a study of cytotoxic CD8 clonotypes in ibrutinib-treated CLL. Clones were read by immunoSEQ multiplex PCR, and TCRdb kept only the in-frame ones, dropping some. The data contain a few hundred thousand clones, 60% to 75% of them seen just once; the ten biggest clones take up over 15%. The sequencing used PBMCs, collected after 24 months of ibrutinib treatment. The receptors here all came from a human donor with chronic lymphocytic leukemia. CDR3s include the opening cysteine and the closing phenylalanine or tryptophan. D genes are given only for firm matches. Clone size is given for some rows only: seen once, a few or many times, or a class if the clone is expanded.

TRBV6-6	.	TRBJ2-5	.	TGTGCCAGCAGTCGTAGGGGCACTTCCCCCCAGACCCAGTACTTC	CASSRRGTSPQTQYF
TRBV15	once	TRBJ2-5	.	TGTGCCACCAGCAGGGGTCTAGCAGGAGAGACCCAGTACTTC	CATSRGLAGETQYF
TRBV28	.	TRBJ1-1	.	TGTGCCAGCACAGTAAGGGCTGAAGCTTTCTTT	CASTVRAEAFF
TRBV29-1	.	TRBJ1-1	.	TGCAGCGTTGAACAGGTAGGGGACGCTGAAGCTTTCTTT	CSVEQVGDAEAFF
TRBV30	.	TRBJ1-5	TRBD1	TGTGCCTGGAGTTATGGACAGGGTCCTCAGCCCCAGCATTTT	CAWSYGQGPQPQHF
TRBV6-5	.	TRBJ2-5	.	TGTGCCAGCAGTTACTTGGACGGTGCGGAGACCCAGTACTTC	CASSYLDGAETQYF
TRBV5-8	.	TRBJ2-3	.	TGTGCCAGCAGCGTACGACATGCTAGCGAAACCACAGATACGCAGTATTTT	CASSVRHASETTDTQYF
TRBV18	.	TRBJ2-7	.	TGTGCCAGCTCACCCGCTACCTCTGGCGAGCAGTACTTC	CASSPATSGEQYF
TRBV9	.	TRBJ2-3	.	TGTGCCAGCAGCGTAGGAACAGATACGCAGTATTTT	CASSVGTDTQYF
TRBV9	once	TRBJ2-5	.	TGTGCCAGCAGCCACAAAGGCTCGGGTGGGGATCAAGAGACCCAGTACTTC	CASSHKGSGGDQETQYF
TRBV4-3	.	TRBJ2-1	TRBD2	TGCGCCAGCGGCAGGACTAGCGGGATCAATGAGCAGTTCTTC	CASGRTSGINEQFF
TRBV6-4	once	TRBJ2-7	.	TGTGCCAGCAGTGTCAGCTACGAGCAGTACTTC	CASSVSYEQYF
TRBV7-2	.	TRBJ2-7	.	TGTGCCAGCAGCTTACTGGATGGTTACGAGCAGTACTTC	CASSLLDGYEQYF
TRBV7-9	.	TRBJ2-7	.	TGTGCCAGCAGCCCAAATCCGGAGTCCTACGAGCAGTACTTC	CASSPNPESYEQYF
TRBV30	.	TRBJ2-5	TRBD1	TGTGCCTGGTCCCGGGACAGGGGTTCGGAGACCCAGTACTTC	CAWSRDRGSETQYF
TRBV30	.	TRBJ2-2	TRBD2	TGTGCCTGGAGGGGCAGCGGGAGGACCGGGGAGCTGTTTTTT	CAWRGSGRTGELFF